A selection of T cell receptor beta chains follows, all from one sample in a study of neoadjuvant nivolumab and ipilimumab in lung cancer. Repertoires were generated with immunoSEQ multiplex PCR, while TCRdb's copy carries only in-frame clones and drops some. The table includes 39,000 or so clones, roughly 89% detected once. The sample consisted of peripheral blood, taken before neoadjuvant nivolumab, alone or with ipilimumab. These TCRs come from an adult with non-small cell lung cancer. The CDR3 runs from the conserved cysteine through the conserved F or W. Fields, in order: clone size, V gene, J gene, D gene, CDR3 protein, CDR3 DNA. D genes are given only for firm matches. Only part of the rows carry a size: once, few, many, or a class if the clone is expanded.

.	TRBV13	TRBJ2-3	.	CASSLDPDTQYF	TGTGCCAGCAGCTTAGATCCAGATACGCAGTATTTT
.	TRBV7-8	TRBJ2-4	.	CASSLEPLTDIQYF	TGTGCCAGCAGCTTAGAACCGTTGACGGACATTCAGTACTTC
.	TRBV19	TRBJ2-2	.	CASSIVGGTGELFF	TGTGCCAGTAGTATAGTCGGCGGGACCGGGGAGCTGTTTTTT
.	TRBV28	TRBJ2-3	.	CASSPPRRTDTQYF	TGTGCCAGCAGTCCCCCCCGCCGCACAGATACGCAGTATTTT
.	TRBV14	TRBJ1-3	.	CASSPRTGNTIYF	TGTGCCAGCAGTCCACGGACTGGAAACACCATATATTTT
.	TRBV4-1	TRBJ2-7	TRBD2	CASSQASGRALSEQYF	TGCGCCAGCAGCCAAGCGAGCGGGAGGGCCCTTAGCGAGCAGTACTTC
.	TRBV10-3	TRBJ2-1	TRBD2	CAISVTSGSSYNEQFF	TGTGCCATCAGTGTTACTAGCGGGAGCTCCTACAATGAGCAGTTCTTC
.	TRBV5-4	TRBJ2-6	.	CASSLEVGTSGANVLTF	TGTGCCAGCAGCTTGGAAGTTGGGACATCGGGGGCCAACGTCCTGACTTTC
.	TRBV7-6	TRBJ2-3	.	CASSLVGSGFSTDTQYF	TGTGCCAGCAGCTTAGTGGGTAGCGGATTTTCCACAGATACGCAGTATTTT
.	TRBV5-6	TRBJ1-1	.	CASSFKTAMNTEAFF	TGTGCCAGCAGCTTCAAGACAGCTATGAACACTGAAGCTTTCTTT
.	TRBV5-1	TRBJ1-4	TRBD1	CASSLGQGAPNEKLFF	TGCGCCAGCAGCTTGGGACAGGGGGCCCCTAATGAAAAACTGTTTTTT
.	TRBV9	TRBJ2-1	TRBD2	CASSIGLADNNEQFF	TGTGCCAGCAGTATCGGACTAGCGGATAACAATGAGCAGTTCTTC
once	TRBV5-1	TRBJ2-5	TRBD2	CASSLTSSGTKETQYF	TGCGCCAGCAGCTTGACCTCTAGCGGAACTAAAGAGACCCAGTACTTC
.	TRBV6-5	TRBJ2-7	.	CASSYSPGSTYEQYF	TGTGCCAGCAGTTACTCTCCAGGGTCTACCTACGAGCAGTACTTC
.	TRBV7-6	TRBJ2-7	TRBD2	CASSLGAGGLDEQYF	TGTGCCAGCAGCTTAGGAGCGGGGGGTTTGGACGAGCAGTACTTC
.	TRBV30	TRBJ1-2	.	CAWTGEFYGYTF	TGTGCCTGGACAGGGGAGTTCTATGGCTACACCTTC
.	TRBV11-2	TRBJ2-1	.	CASRMGVAGEQFF	TGTGCCAGCAGAATGGGGGTGGCAGGTGAGCAGTTCTTC
.	TRBV7-8	TRBJ1-2	.	CASSLGRSGTYGYTF	TGTGCCAGCAGCTTAGGTCGTTCGGGGACCTATGGCTACACCTTC
.	TRBV4-2	TRBJ1-1	.	CASSQDLGTHNEAFF	TGTGCCAGCAGCCAAGATTTGGGGACCCACAACGAAGCTTTCTTT
.	TRBV5-5	TRBJ2-7	.	CASTLGASSFNEQYF	TGTGCCAGCACCTTGGGCGCTAGCTCGTTCAACGAGCAGTACTTC
.	TRBV30	TRBJ1-2	.	CAWSDSRGPYGYTF	TGTGCCTGGAGTGATTCTCGGGGGCCCTATGGCTACACCTTC
.	TRBV6-5	TRBJ2-6	.	CASSAGAGANVLTF	TGTGCCAGCAGTGCAGGGGCAGGGGCCAACGTCCTGACTTTC
.	TRBV19	TRBJ1-5	.	CASSISNQPQHF	TGTGCCAGTAGTATTAGCAATCAGCCCCAGCATTTT